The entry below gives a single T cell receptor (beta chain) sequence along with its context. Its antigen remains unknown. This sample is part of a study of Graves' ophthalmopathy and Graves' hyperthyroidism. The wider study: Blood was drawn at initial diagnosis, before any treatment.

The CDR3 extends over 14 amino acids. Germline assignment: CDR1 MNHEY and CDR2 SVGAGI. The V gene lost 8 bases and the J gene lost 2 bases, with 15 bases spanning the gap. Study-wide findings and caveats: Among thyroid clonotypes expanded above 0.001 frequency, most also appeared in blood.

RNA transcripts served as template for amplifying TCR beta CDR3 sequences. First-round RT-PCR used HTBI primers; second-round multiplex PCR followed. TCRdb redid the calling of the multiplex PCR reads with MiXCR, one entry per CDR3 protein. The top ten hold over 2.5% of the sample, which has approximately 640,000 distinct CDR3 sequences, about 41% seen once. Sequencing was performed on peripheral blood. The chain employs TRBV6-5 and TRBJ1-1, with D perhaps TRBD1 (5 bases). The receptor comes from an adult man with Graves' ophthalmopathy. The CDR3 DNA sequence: TGTGCCAGCGGCCTCAGGGCGGGAAACACTGAAGCTTTCTTT. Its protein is CASGLRAGNTEAFF.